Below, 26 T cell receptor beta chains from the same sample are listed, as sequenced in a study of T cells after yellow fever vaccination. TCRdb itself ran the 5' RACE reads through MiXCR, one entry per CDR3 protein. This table has 300,000 or so distinct CDR3 sequences, over 10% appearing once. Specimen: CD4+ T cells sorted from PBMCs, collected 45 days after the yellow fever booster vaccination. These receptors were collected from a man aged 25-40 years who received the YFV17D yellow fever vaccine.

This clonotype was seen more than once but under ten times. The chain combines TRBV20-1 with TRBJ2-3, with TRBD1 matching 8 bases. Germline V CDR1 and CDR2: DFQATT, SNEGSKA (reference sequence). CDR3 length: 13 amino acids. V shed 6 bases, J shed 2 bases, and the junction held 4 bases outside the gene matches. The CDR3 region is CSARTGNTDTQYF. The DNA for the CDR3 is TGCAGTGCCCGGACAGGGAACACAGATACGCAGTATTTT.

The chain combines TRBV11-2 with TRBJ2-2; 7 positions agree with TRBD2. CDR1 is SGHAT, CDR2 FQNNGV, per germline. This CDR3 is built from 16 residues. Trimming removed 3 bases from V and 5 bases from J; junction bases left unmatched: 9. CDR3: CASSLRAGSGTGELFF. The CDR3, as DNA: TGTGCCAGCAGCTTGCGAGCGGGAAGCGGGACCGGGGAGCTGTTTTTT.

The chain employs TRBV20-1 and TRBJ2-7; D might be TRBD2 (6 bases). Between the trimmed V and J ends, which lost 8 bases and 7 bases, there was a span of 27 bases. CDR3 length: 15 residues. CDR1 and CDR2 from the germline V gene are DFQATT and SNEGSKA (reference sequence). The CDR3 DNA is TGCAGTATGCTAGGTGTTACTATCGGGAGCGTTGAGCAGTACTTC. Translated, it gives CSMLGVTIGSVEQYF.

This clonotype was found a few times. As DNA, the CDR3 is TGTGCCATCAGGAGGGACCCCATCTCCCGGAGGGGGGATGAGCAGTTCTTC. Translation: CAIRRDPISRRGDEQFF. J is TRBJ2-1 and V is TRBV10-3; D tentatively fits TRBD1 or TRBD2 (6 bases each). Between the trimmed V and J ends, which lost 6 bases and 8 bases, there was a span of 26 bases. The length of the CDR3 is 17 residues. Germline loops: CDR1 ENHRY, CDR2 SYGVKD.

This clonotype occurred a few times. V usage is TRBV20-1 and J usage is TRBJ2-7; the D gene could be TRBD1 or TRBD2 (6 bases each). Trimming left V 3 bases short and J 0 bases short, with 12 bases between. CDR1 DFQATT and CDR2 SNEGSKA come from the germline V gene (reference sequence). The length of the CDR3 is 14 residues. In nucleotides, the CDR3 is TGCAGTGCTAGCGGGGGCGTAGCCTCCTACGAGCAGTACTTC. This encodes CSASGGVASYEQYF.

This clonotype was detected a few times. The chain couples TRBV5-6 to TRBJ2-1, with 11 bases fitting TRBD2. The CDR3 loop spans 15 amino acids. With 1 base clipped from V and 8 bases from J, the junction kept 5 bases outside the gene matches. Germline V gene data show CDR1 as SGHDT and CDR2 as YYEEEE. CDR3 nucleotide sequence: TGTGCCAGCAGCTTGACTAGCGGGAGTCTGTATGAGCAGTTCTTC. Translation: CASSLTSGSLYEQFF.

The chain links TRBV7-8 to TRBJ1-5, with D tentatively TRBD1 (5 bases). This CDR3 is 16 amino acids long. V lost 1 base to trimming and J lost 3 bases, with 13 bases between them. Germline CDR1 reads SGHVS; CDR2 reads FQNEAQ. CDR3 DNA sequence: TGTGCCAGCAGCTTAGAGGGCAGGGTGGCCAATCAGCCCCAGCATTTT. Amino acids: CASSLEGRVANQPQHF. The variable domain in full, with the rest retrieved from reference TRBV7-8 and TRBJ1-5, is GAGVSQSPRYKVAKRGQDVALRCDPISGHVSLFWYQQALGQGPEFLTYFQNEAQLDKSGLPSDRFFAERPEGSVSTLKIQRTQQEDSAVYLCASSLEGRVANQPQHFGDGTRLSIL.

The rearrangement links TRBV15 to TRBJ2-5, with D tentatively TRBD1 or TRBD2 (5 bases each). Germline CDR1 and CDR2: LNHNV and YYDKDF (reference sequence). This CDR3 contains 13 residues. Trimming took off 5 bases at V and 4 bases at J, with 11 bases between the two ends. This chain's CDR3 is CATSGGVRETQYF. The CDR3 bases are TGTGCCACCAGCGGGGGAGTGCGAGAGACCCAGTACTTC.

Many counts were recorded for this clonotype. The chain is built from TRBV12-3 or TRBV12-4 and TRBJ2-1, with 8 nucleotides matching TRBD2. This CDR3 spans 16 amino acids. V lost 3 bases and J lost 4; bases outside the gene matches: 8. CDR3: CASSLTSAQMYNEQFF. The CDR3 nucleotides are TGTGCCAGCAGTTTGACTAGCGCCCAAATGTACAATGAGCAGTTCTTC.

The rearrangement links TRBV3-1 to TRBJ1-1; D is possibly TRBD1 (6 bases). Trimming left V 4 bases short and J 1 base short, with 13 bases between. Germline assignment: CDR1 LGHDT and CDR2 YNNKEL (reference sequence). The CDR3 spans 15 residues. Here the CDR3 reads CASSRGGIANTEAFF. The CDR3 nucleotides are TGTGCCAGCAGCCGAGGGGGAATAGCGAACACTGAAGCTTTCTTT.

This sequence joins TRBV30 and TRBJ2-3; D not resolved. This CDR3 region has 11 residues. V lost 0 bases to trimming and J lost 6 bases, with 4 bases between them. Germline CDR1 GTSNPN, CDR2 SVGIG (reference sequence). The CDR3 DNA sequence: TGTGCCTGGAGTGTACTGGATACGCAGTATTTT. Translating it yields CAWSVLDTQYF.

The CDR3 sequence is CASSGRDTEAFF. CDR3 nucleotide sequence: TGTGCCAGCAGCGGGCGGGACACTGAAGCTTTCTTT. This chain links TRBV9 with TRBJ1-1; no clear D gene. Germline V CDR1 and CDR2: SGDLS, YYNGEE. Trimming took 3 bases from V and 3 from J, leaving 6 bases between them. The CDR3 runs to 12 residues. Full variable domain (missing parts from reference TRBV9 and TRBJ1-1): DSGVTQTPKHLITATGQRVTLRCSPRSGDLSVYWYQQSLDQGLQFLIQYYNGEERAKGNILERFSAQQFPDLHSELNLSSLELGDSALYFCASSGRDTEAFFGQGTRLTVV.

This clonotype was detected only a few times. The V and J genes are TRBV5-1 and TRBJ2-7, with 12 bases identical to TRBD2. The germline CDR1 and CDR2 sequences are SGHRS and YFSETQ. The V segment lost 4 bases and the J segment 0 bases; nucleotides outside the gene matches: 8. The CDR3 runs 17 residues. CDR3 amino acids: CASSPGTSGFSSYEQYF. CDR3 nucleotides: TGCGCCAGCAGCCCGGGGACTAGCGGGTTTAGCTCCTACGAGCAGTACTTC. Together with reference TRBV5-1 and TRBJ2-7, the CDR3 gives the full variable domain: KAGVTQTPRYLIKTRGQQVTLSCSPISGHRSVSWYQQTPGQGLQFLFEYFSETQRNKGNFPGRFSGRQFSNSRSEMNVSTLELGDSALYLCASSPGTSGFSSYEQYFGPGTRLTVT.

Many counts were recorded for this clonotype. At one boundary the junction diverges from the germline segment, which might be a read error. CDR3 loop: CASSLTSGTYEQYF. The CDR3 DNA reads as TGCGCCAGCAGCTTGACTAGCGGCACCTACGAGCAGTACTTC. V usage is TRBV7-2 and J usage is TRBJ2-7; 9 bases fit TRBD2. There are 14 residues in the CDR3. In germline, CDR1 is SGHTA, CDR2 FQGNSA.

This clonotype showed up many times. The chain links TRBV20-1 to TRBJ2-1; 11 positions agree with TRBD2. Per the germline V gene, CDR1 is DFQATT and CDR2 is SNEGSKA (reference sequence). The CDR3 runs to 14 residues. CDR3 coding DNA: TGCAGCCGTAATCGGCTAGCGGGAGGTAATGAGCAGTTCTTC. Its translation is CSRNRLAGGNEQFF.

There are a few counts of this clonotype. This chain links TRBV4-2 with TRBJ2-7; 8 bases align to TRBD2. Trimming took 0 bases from V and 6 from J; bases not matched to a gene: 16. Germline V gene data show CDR1 as LGHNA and CDR2 as YNFKEQ. This CDR3 has 18 residues. CDR3 amino acids: CASSQDNGNSGSSREQYF. CDR3 DNA: TGTGCCAGCAGCCAAGATAATGGTAACAGCGGGAGCTCTCGCGAGCAGTACTTC.

This clonotype was recorded only once. Its ends do not fully match the called genes, so a read error is possible. The chain carries TRBV12-3 or TRBV12-4 and TRBJ2-2, with 7 bases matching TRBD1. This CDR3 has 14 residues. CDR3 in DNA: TGTGCCAGAAGTTTCCTACAGGGGATCGGGGAGCTGTTTTTT. This encodes CARSFLQGIGELFF.

This clonotype was counted many times. The chain couples TRBV5-1 to TRBJ2-5; 7 nucleotides line up with TRBD2. The trim removed 4 bases at V and 5 bases at J, leaving 11 bases unmatched. The CDR3 is 15 amino acids. The V gene's germline CDR1 is SGHRS and CDR2 YFSETQ. The CDR3 protein is CASSRLPGGDETQYF. The CDR3 DNA follows: TGCGCCAGCAGCCGACTCCCGGGAGGAGACGAGACCCAGTACTTC.

This clonotype was found a few times. CDR3 sequence (DNA): TGCAGTGCTAGAGATAAGAAAAGGAACACCGGGGAGCTGTTTTTT. Translated: CSARDKKRNTGELFF. The chain is built from TRBV20-1 and TRBJ2-2; D uncertain. This CDR3 region has 15 residues. Trimming cost V 0 bases and J 1 base, with 9 bases left between them. In germline, CDR1 is DFQATT, CDR2 SNEGSKA (reference sequence).

This chain uses TRBV21-1 with TRBJ2-7; the D call in the table, TRBD2, was not verified against the DNA. TRBV21-1 has pseudogene status. The CDR3 consists of 20 residues. The CDR3 region has the DNA TGTGCCAGCAGCAACAGCGGAGTCCGGAGACGGCCTTTACGATCCTACGAGCAGTACTTC. The encoded protein is CASSNSGVRRRPLRSYEQYF.

This clonotype occurred a few times. The CDR3 reads CSASPQGGGYTF. For the CDR3, the DNA is TGCAGTGCTAGTCCGCAGGGAGGGGGCTACACCTTC. The chain recombines TRBV20-1 with TRBJ1-2, with D possibly TRBD1 on 5 matching bases. Germline lookup yields CDR1 DFQATT and CDR2 SNEGSKA (reference sequence). Trimming pared 3 bases from V and 8 bases from J, leaving 13 bases between. The CDR3 runs to 12 residues.

This clonotype was recorded once. A much larger clone lies a single base off, so this may be a read error. J is TRBJ2-1 and V is TRBV5-1; a weak D match, TRBD1 (6 bases). The CDR3 length is 15 residues. Germline assignment: CDR1 SGHRS and CDR2 YFSETQ. The CDR3 is CASSLDSFSNNEQFF. The DNA of the CDR3 is TGCGCCAGCAGCCTGGACAGTTTCTCCAACAATGAGCAGTTCTTC.

CDR3 coding DNA: TGTGCCAGCAGTTTAGAAGGGGTCATGGGTGAACTGTTTTTT. Translation gives CASSLEGVMGELFF. The J gene is TRBJ1-4, the V gene TRBV12-3 or TRBV12-4; TRBD1 might be the D (5 bases). V shed 1 base and J shed 12 bases, with 15 bases lying between them. This CDR3 contains 14 residues.

This clonotype has a handful of counts. CDR3 nucleotide sequence: TGTGCCAGCCGGCCCGGGACAGGGCTCTACGAGCAGTACTTC. Translating gives CASRPGTGLYEQYF. The chain combines TRBV11-2 with TRBJ2-7; TRBD1 agrees at 9 bases. Germline V CDR1 and CDR2: SGHAT, FQNNGV. There are 14 residues in the CDR3. J was trimmed by 3 bases and V by 8 bases; bases with no gene match: 8.

This clonotype has only a few counts. The rearrangement links TRBV6-4 to TRBJ2-1; D gene ambiguous. This CDR3 has 13 residues. The V gene's germline CDR1 is MRHNA and CDR2 SNTAGT. Trimming shortened V by 2 bases and J by 5 bases, and 7 bases separated the two germline ends. The CDR3: CASSDGLDNEQFF. The CDR3, as DNA: TGTGCCAGCAGTGACGGGCTGGACAATGAGCAGTTCTTC.

This clonotype was counted only a few times. The J gene is TRBJ2-2, the V gene TRBV12-3 or TRBV12-4; unclear D gene. The length of the CDR3 is 13 residues. With 9 bases removed from V and 7 bases from J, the gap between germline ends came to 15 bases. CDR3 in DNA: TGTGCCAGTACCCGGCCTGCCAGCGGGGAGCTGTTTTTT. Translation: CASTRPASGELFF.